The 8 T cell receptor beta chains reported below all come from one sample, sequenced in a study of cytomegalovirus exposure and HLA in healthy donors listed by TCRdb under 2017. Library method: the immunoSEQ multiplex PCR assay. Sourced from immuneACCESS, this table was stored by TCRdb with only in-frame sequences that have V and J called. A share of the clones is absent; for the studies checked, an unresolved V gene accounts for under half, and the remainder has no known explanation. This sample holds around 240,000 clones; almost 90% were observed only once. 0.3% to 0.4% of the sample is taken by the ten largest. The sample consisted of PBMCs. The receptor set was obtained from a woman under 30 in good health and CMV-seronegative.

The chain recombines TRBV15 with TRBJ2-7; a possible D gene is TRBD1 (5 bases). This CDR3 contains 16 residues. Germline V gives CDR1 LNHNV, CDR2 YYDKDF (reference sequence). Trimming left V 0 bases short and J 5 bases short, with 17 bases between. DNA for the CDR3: TGTGCCACCAGCAGAGATCGTCACAGGTGGCGGCACGAGCAGTACGTC. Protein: CATSRDRHRWRHEQYV.

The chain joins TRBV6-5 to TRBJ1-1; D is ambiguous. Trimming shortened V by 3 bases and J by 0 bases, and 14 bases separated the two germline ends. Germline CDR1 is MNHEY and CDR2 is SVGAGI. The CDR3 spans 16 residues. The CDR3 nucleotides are TGTGCCAGCAGTTATTCGGGGAACTTTATGAACACTGAAGCTTTCTTT. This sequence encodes CASSYSGNFMNTEAFF.

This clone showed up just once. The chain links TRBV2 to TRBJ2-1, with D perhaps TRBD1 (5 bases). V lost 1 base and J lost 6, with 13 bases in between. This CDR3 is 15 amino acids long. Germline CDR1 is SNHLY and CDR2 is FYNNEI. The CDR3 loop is CASSEEGLPSNEQFF. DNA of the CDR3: TGTGCCAGCAGTGAAGAGGGGCTTCCCTCCAATGAGCAGTTCTTC. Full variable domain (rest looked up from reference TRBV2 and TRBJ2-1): EPEVTQTPSHQVTQMGQEVILRCVPISNHLYFYWYRQILGQKVEFLVSFYNNEISEKSEIFDDQFSVERPDGSNFTLKIRSTKLEDSAMYFCASSEEGLPSNEQFFGPGTRLTVL.

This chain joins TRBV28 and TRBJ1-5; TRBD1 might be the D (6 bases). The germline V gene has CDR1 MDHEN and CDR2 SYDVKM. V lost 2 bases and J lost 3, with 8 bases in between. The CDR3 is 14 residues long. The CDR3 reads CASSLDRNNQPQHF. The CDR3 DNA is TGTGCCAGCAGTTTAGACAGGAACAATCAGCCCCAGCATTTT. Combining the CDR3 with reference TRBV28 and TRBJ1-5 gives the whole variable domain DVKVTQSSRYLVKRTGEKVFLECVQDMDHENMFWYRQDPGLGLRLIYFSYDVKMKEKGDIPEGYSVSREKKERFSLILESASTNQTSMYLCASSLDRNNQPQHFGDGTRLSIL.

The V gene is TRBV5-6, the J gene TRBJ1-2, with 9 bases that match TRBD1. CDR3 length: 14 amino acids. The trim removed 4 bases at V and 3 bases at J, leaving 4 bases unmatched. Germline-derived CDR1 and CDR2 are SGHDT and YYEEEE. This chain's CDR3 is CASSPGQGYYGYTF. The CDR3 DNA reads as TGTGCCAGCAGCCCGGGACAGGGATACTATGGCTACACCTTC.

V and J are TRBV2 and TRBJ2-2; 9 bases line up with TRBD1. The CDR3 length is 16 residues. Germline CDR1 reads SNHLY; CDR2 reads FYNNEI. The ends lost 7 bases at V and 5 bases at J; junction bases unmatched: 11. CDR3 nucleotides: TGTGCCAGCACTGGCACCGGGACAGGGTCGACCGGGGAGCTGTTTTTT. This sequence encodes CASTGTGTGSTGELFF.

CDR3 sequence reads: CASSLRPPLRGHTEAFF. For the CDR3, the DNA is TGCGCCAGCAGCCTCCGTCCGCCGTTAAGGGGGCACACTGAAGCTTTCTTT. The rearrangement uses TRBV4-1 and TRBJ1-1; 7 positions agree with TRBD1. J was trimmed by 3 bases and V by 4 bases; bases with no gene match: 14. This CDR3 region has 17 residues. Germline CDR1 and CDR2: MGHRA and YSYEKL.

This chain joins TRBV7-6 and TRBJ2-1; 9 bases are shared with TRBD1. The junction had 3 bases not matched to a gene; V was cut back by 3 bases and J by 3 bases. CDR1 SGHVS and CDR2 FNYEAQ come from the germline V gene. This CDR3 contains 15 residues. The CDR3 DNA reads TGTGCCAGCAGCTTCGGGACAGGGCACTACAATGAGCAGTTCTTC. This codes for CASSFGTGHYNEQFF.